The subject of this entry is one T cell receptor (beta chain). Its antigen remains unidentified. This sample stems from a study of T cells in localized non-small cell lung cancer. Data came from immunoSEQ multiplex PCR; TCRdb stores just in-frame clones and leaves some out. The profile shows about 52,000 clones, 70% to 90% of them singletons. Study-wide results and limits: For the top 100 tumor clones, a median about 50 also appeared in adjacent lung.

Specimen: PBMCs, collected before any cancer treatment. The sequence was collected from a female donor with stage II lung adenocarcinoma.

The chain's CDR3 is CASSEGQGLSQETQYF. CDR3 coding DNA: TGTGCCAGCAGTGAAGGACAGGGGCTTTCCCAAGAGACCCAGTACTTC. This chain joins TRBV6-1 and TRBJ2-5; TRBD1 aligns across 8 bases. This CDR3 is 16 amino acids long. Germline assignment: CDR1 MNHNS and CDR2 SASEGT. Trimming cost V 1 base and J 1 base; bases outside gene matches: 5.